This T cell receptor beta chain is drawn from a study of molecular identifiers for immune sequencing clone quantification. It was from 20,000 to 1,000,000 sorted cells, with 10%, 30% or 50% RNA, that naive CD8 libraries came. Findings and limits, study-wide: For effector cells, clones above 20 RNA copies held over 98% of molecules; for naive cells, under 1%.

This clonotype was counted only a few times. The antigen remains undetermined. Library preparation followed earlier protocols using designated TCR primers. TCRdb reanalysed the PCR reads using MiXCR and keeps one entry per CDR3 protein. The sample holds some 320,000 distinct CDR3 sequences, roughly a fifth seen once. The germline V and J ends were trimmed by 2 bases and 7 bases, with 24 bases remaining between them. Germline V lookup: CDR1 MNHEY, CDR2 SMNVEV (reference sequence). This CDR3 contains 19 residues. Sample: naive CD8+ T cells from blood, with Jurkat cell RNA spiked in. Noted subset: FACS-sorted CD8+CD4-CCR7+CD45RA+ naive T cells. This receptor was obtained from a human donor in good health. Some libraries in this study had Jurkat cell RNA spiked in. The chain is built from TRBV27 and TRBJ1-6, with D tentatively TRBD1 (6 bases). CDR3 protein: CASSLLRGGRSPLNSPLHF. As DNA, the CDR3 is TGTGCCAGCAGTTTACTACGGGGGGGCCGGTCCCCCCTCAATTCACCCCTCCACTTT.